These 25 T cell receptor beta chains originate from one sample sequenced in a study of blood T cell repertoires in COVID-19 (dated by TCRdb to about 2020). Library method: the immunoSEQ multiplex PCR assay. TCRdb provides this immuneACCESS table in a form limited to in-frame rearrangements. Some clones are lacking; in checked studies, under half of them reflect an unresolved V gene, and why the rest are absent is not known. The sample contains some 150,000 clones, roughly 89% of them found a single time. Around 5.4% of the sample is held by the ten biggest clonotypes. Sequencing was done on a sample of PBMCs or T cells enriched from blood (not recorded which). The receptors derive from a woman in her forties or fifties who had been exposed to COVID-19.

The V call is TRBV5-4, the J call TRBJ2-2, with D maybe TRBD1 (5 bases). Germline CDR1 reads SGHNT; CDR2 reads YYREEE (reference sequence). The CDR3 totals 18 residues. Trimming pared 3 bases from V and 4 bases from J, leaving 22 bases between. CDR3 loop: CASSWGGGRASGTGELFF. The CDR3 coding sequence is TGTGCCAGCAGCTGGGGCGGCGGTCGGGCATCTGGCACCGGGGAGCTGTTTTTT. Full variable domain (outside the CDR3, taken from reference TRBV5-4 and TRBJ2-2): ETGVTQSPTHLIKTRGQQVTLRCSSQSGHNTVSWYQQALGQGPQFIFQYYREEENGRGNFPPRFSGLQFPNYSSELNVNALELDDSALYLCASSWGGGRASGTGELFFGEGSRLTVL.

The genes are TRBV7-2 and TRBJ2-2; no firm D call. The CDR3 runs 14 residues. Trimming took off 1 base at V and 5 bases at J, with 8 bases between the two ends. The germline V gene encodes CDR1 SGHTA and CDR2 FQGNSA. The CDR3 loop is CASSLVSTTGELFF. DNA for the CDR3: TGTGCCAGCAGCTTAGTGTCTACTACCGGGGAGCTGTTTTTT.

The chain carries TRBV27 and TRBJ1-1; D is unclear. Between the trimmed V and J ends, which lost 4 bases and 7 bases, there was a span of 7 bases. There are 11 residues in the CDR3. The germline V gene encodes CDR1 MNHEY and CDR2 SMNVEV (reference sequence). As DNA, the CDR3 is TGTGCCAGCAGTTCGGCGGATGAAGCTTTCTTT. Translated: CASSSADEAFF.

In DNA form, the CDR3 reads TGTGCCAGCAGTTTATCATCCGCGAATTCAGATACGCAGTATTTT. This encodes CASSLSSANSDTQYF. The V call is TRBV27, the J call TRBJ2-3, with D uncertain. The V gene lost 0 bases and the J gene lost 4 bases, with 11 bases spanning the gap. CDR3 length equals 15 residues. CDR1 and CDR2 from the germline V gene are MNHEY and SMNVEV (reference sequence).

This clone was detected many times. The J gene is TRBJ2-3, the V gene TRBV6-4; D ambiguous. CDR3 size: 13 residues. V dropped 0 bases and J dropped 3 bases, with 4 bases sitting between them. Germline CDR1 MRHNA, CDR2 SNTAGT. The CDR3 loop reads CASSDSTTDTQYF. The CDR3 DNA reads TGTGCCAGCAGTGACTCGACAACAGATACGCAGTATTTT.

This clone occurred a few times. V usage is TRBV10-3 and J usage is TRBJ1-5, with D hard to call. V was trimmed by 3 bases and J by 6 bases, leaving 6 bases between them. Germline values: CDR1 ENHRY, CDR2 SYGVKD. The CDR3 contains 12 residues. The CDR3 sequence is CAISDGSQPQHF. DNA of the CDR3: TGTGCCATCAGTGATGGGAGTCAGCCCCAGCATTTT.

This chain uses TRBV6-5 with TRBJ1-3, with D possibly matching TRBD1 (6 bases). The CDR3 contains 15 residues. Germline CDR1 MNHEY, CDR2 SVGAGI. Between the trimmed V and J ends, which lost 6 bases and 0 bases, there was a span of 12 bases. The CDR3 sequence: CASRTGSHSGNTIYF. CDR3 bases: TGTGCCAGCAGGACAGGTTCACACTCTGGAAACACCATATATTTT.

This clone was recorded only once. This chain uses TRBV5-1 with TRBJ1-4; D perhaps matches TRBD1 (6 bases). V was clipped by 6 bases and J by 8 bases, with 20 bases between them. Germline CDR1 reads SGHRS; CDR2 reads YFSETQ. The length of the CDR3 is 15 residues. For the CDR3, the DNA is TGCGCCAGCACGCCAGGACAGACAACGCCCGAAAAACTGTTTTTT. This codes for CASTPGQTTPEKLFF.

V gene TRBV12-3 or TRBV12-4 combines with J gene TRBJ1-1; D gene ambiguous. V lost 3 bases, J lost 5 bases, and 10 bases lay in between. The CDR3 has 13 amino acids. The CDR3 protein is CASSLQDSTEAFF. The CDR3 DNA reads TGTGCCAGCAGTTTGCAGGATTCTACTGAAGCTTTCTTT.

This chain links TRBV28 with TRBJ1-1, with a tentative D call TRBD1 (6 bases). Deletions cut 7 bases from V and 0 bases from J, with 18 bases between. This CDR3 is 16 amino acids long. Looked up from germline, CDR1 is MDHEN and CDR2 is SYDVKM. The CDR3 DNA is TGTGCCAGCAAGTCACAGGGAATCGGCATGAACACTGAAGCTTTCTTT. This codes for CASKSQGIGMNTEAFF.

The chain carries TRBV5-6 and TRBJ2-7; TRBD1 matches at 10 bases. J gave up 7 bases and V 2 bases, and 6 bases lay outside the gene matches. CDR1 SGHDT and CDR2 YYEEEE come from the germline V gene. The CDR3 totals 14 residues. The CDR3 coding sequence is TGTGCCAGCAGCTTCGGGACAGGGGTGGAGGAGCAGTACTTC. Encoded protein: CASSFGTGVEEQYF.

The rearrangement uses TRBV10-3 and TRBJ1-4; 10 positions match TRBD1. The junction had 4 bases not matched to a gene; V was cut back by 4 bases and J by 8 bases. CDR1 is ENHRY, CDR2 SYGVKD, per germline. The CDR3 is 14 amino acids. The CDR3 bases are TGTGCCATCAGTGCGGGACAGGGGTTGGAAAAACTGTTTTTT. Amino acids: CAISAGQGLEKLFF.

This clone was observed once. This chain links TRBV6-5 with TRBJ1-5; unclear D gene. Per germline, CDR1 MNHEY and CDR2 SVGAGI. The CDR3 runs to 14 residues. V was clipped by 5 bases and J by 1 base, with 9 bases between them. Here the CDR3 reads CASSPEGSNQPQHF. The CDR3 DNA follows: TGTGCCAGCAGTCCCGAGGGCAGCAATCAGCCCCAGCATTTT.

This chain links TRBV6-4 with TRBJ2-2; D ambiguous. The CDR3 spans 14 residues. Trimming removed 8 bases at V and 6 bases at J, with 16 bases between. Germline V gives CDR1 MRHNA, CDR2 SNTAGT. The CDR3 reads CASPRPGSAGELFF. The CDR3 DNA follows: TGTGCCAGCCCGCGGCCCGGATCTGCCGGGGAGCTGTTTTTT.

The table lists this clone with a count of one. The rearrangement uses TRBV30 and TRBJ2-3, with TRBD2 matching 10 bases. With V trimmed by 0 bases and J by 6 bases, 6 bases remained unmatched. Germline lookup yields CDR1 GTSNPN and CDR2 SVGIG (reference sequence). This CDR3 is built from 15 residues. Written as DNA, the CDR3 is TGTGCCTGGAGTGTATCTAGCGGGAGTGCCGATACGCAGTATTTT. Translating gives CAWSVSSGSADTQYF.

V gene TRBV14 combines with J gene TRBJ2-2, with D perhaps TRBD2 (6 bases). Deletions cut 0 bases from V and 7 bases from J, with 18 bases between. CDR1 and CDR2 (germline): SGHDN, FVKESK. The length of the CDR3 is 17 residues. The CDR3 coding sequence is TGTGCCAGCAGCCAAGAGGGACTTCTGCCCGGAGGCGGGGAGCTGTTTTTT. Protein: CASSQEGLLPGGGELFF.

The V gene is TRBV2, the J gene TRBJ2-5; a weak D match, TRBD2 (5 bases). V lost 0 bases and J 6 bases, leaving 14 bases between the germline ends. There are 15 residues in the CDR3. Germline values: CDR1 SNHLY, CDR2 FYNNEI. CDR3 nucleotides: TGTGCCAGCAGTGAAGCAGGACTTTCAAGGCAGACCCAGTACTTC. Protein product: CASSEAGLSRQTQYF.

CDR3 sequence (DNA): TGCGCCAGCAGCCCCGGGAGGATAGCGGGAGGGCCGCGAGAGACCCAGTACTTC. Protein sequence: CASSPGRIAGGPRETQYF. V usage is TRBV5-1 and J usage is TRBJ2-5; 11 bases align to TRBD2. In germline, CDR1 is SGHRS, CDR2 YFSETQ. This CDR3 region has 18 residues. V trimming: 4 bases; J trimming: 4 bases; junction bases outside the gene matches: 15.

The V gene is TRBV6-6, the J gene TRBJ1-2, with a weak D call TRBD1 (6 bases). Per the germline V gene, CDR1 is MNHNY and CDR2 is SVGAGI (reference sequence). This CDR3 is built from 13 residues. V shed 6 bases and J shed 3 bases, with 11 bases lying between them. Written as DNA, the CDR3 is TGTGCCAGCAGGGGGGCCGGGGACTATGGCTACACCTTC. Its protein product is CASRGAGDYGYTF.

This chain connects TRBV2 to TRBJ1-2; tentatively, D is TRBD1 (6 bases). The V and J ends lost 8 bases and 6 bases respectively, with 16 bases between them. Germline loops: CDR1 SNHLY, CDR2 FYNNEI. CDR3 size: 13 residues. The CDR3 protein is CASRQDSSDGYTF. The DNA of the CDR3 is TGTGCCAGCCGCCAGGACAGTTCGGATGGCTACACCTTC.

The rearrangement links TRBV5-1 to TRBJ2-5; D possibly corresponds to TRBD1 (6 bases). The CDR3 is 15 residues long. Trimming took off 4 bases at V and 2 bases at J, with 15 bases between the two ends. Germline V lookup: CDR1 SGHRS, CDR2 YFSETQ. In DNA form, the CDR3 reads TGCGCCAGCAGCCCGGACAGCGGCCATCAAGAGACCCAGTACTTC. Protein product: CASSPDSGHQETQYF.

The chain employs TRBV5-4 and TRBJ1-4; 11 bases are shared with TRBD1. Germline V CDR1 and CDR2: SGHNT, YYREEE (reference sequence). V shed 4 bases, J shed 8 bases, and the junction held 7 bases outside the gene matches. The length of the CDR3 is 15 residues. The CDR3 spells CASSTPGQGEEKLFF. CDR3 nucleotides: TGTGCCAGCAGCACCCCGGGACAGGGGGAGGAAAAACTGTTTTTT.

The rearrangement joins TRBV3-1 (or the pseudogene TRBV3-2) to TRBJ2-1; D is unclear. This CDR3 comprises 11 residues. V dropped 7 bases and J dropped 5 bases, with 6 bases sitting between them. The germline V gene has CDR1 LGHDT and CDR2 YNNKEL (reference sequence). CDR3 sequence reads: CASTLHNEQFF. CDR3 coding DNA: TGTGCCAGCACCCTCCACAATGAGCAGTTCTTC.

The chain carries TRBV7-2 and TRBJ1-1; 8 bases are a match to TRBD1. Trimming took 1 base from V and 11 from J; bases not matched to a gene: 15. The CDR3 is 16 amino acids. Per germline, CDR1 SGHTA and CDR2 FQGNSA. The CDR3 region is CASSLGPFGPDRVAFF. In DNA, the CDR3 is TGTGCCAGCAGCTTAGGCCCCTTCGGACCGGACAGGGTTGCTTTCTTT.

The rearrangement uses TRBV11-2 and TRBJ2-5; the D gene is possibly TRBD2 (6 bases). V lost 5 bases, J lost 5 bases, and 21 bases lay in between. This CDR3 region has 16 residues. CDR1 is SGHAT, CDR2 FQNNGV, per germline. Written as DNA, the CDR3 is TGTGCCAGCAGCCGGGGCCAGCGGGTGGGTTGGGAGACCCAGTACTTC. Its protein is CASSRGQRVGWETQYF.